This entry lists 9 T cell receptor beta chains sequenced from one sample in a study of cytomegalovirus exposure and HLA in healthy donors. PCR primers comprised 60 Vbeta and 13 Jbeta primers. Clones were read by immunoSEQ multiplex PCR, and TCRdb kept only the in-frame ones, dropping some. This sample carries roughly 60,000 clones, with 3.6% going to the ten biggest clones. Sequencing was performed on PBMCs. The receptors originated from a woman in her late teens or twenties in good health and CMV-seronegative.

The CDR3 here is CASREGSVQPQHF. For the CDR3, the DNA is TGTGCCAGCAGGGAGGGTTCCGTTCAGCCCCAGCATTTT. V and J are TRBV6-1 and TRBJ1-5; D is ambiguous. The CDR3 runs to 13 residues. Germline CDR1 reads MNHNS; CDR2 reads SASEGT. The germline V and J ends were trimmed by 6 bases and 6 bases, with 12 bases remaining between them.

CDR3 bases: TGCGCCAGCAGTGATGGCTTACAGGGGGAGAACACTGAAGCTTTCTTT. Translating gives CASSDGLQGENTEAFF. The J gene is TRBJ1-1, the V gene TRBV10-1, with 8 bases lining up with TRBD1. Germline trimming cut 3 bases from V and 1 base from J; bases unmatched to any gene: 7. CDR3 size: 16 residues. Germline CDR1 reads WNHNN; CDR2 reads SYGVQD (reference sequence).

The chain joins TRBV7-9 to TRBJ1-1; TRBD1 matches 9 bases. CDR3 length equals 13 residues. Germline CDR1 is SEHNR and CDR2 is FQNEAQ (reference sequence). V lost 5 bases to trimming and J lost 5 bases; unmatched junction nucleotides: 3. The CDR3 nucleotides are TGTGCCAGCAGCGAAGGACAGGGGACTGAAGCTTTCTTT. It yields the protein CASSEGQGTEAFF.

This sequence joins TRBV13 and TRBJ1-2, with no clear D. The V end was cut by 5 bases, the J end by 5 bases, with 9 bases between. Germline loops: CDR1 PRHDT, CDR2 FYEKMQ (reference sequence). The CDR3 is 12 amino acids. This CDR3 is CASSPSGYGYTF. In nucleotides, the CDR3 is TGTGCCAGCAGCCCTTCCGGGTATGGCTACACCTTC. Combining the CDR3 with reference TRBV13 and TRBJ1-2 gives the whole variable domain AAGVIQSPRHLIKEKRETATLKCYPIPRHDTVYWYQQGPGQDPQFLISFYEKMQSDKGSIPDRFSAQQFSDYHSELNMSSLELGDSALYFCASSPSGYGYTFGSGTRLTVV.

The chain links TRBV19 to TRBJ1-1; 12 bases are a match to TRBD1. V dropped 7 bases and J dropped 2; count of bases not matched to a gene: 11. Per germline, CDR1 LNHDA and CDR2 SQIVND (reference sequence). The CDR3 totals 17 residues. The CDR3 DNA reads TGTGCCAGTAATGGCCCGCCGGGACAGGGGGCAAACACTGAAGCTTTCTTT. As protein: CASNGPPGQGANTEAFF.

CDR3 loop: CASSELLAGDEKLFF. The CDR3 nucleotides are TGTGCCAGCAGTGAATTGCTGGCAGGGGATGAAAAACTGTTTTTT. This chain links TRBV25-1 with TRBJ1-4, with a possible D match to TRBD1 (6 bases). Germline CDR1 reads MGHDK; CDR2 reads SYGVNS. V dropped 1 base and J dropped 6 bases, with 12 bases sitting between them. This CDR3 spans 15 amino acids.

This chain uses TRBV2 with TRBJ2-1; 7 positions agree with TRBD2. CDR3 length: 15 residues. Germline trimming cut 10 bases from V and 6 bases from J; bases unmatched to any gene: 15. Germline CDR1 reads SNHLY; CDR2 reads FYNNEI. The CDR3 loop is CATSKGLPGFNEQFF. The DNA for the CDR3 is TGTGCCACCTCCAAGGGACTACCGGGATTCAATGAGCAGTTCTTC.

V gene TRBV7-9 combines with J gene TRBJ2-2; 8 bases are shared with TRBD2. V lost 6 bases and J lost 4; bases outside the gene matches: 4. The CDR3 runs 14 residues. Germline V lookup: CDR1 SEHNR, CDR2 FQNEAQ (reference sequence). CDR3 in amino acids: CASRERGSTGELFF. The CDR3 coding sequence is TGTGCCAGCAGAGAGCGGGGGAGCACCGGGGAGCTGTTTTTT.

This chain joins TRBV5-1 and TRBJ1-2, with 10 nucleotides matching TRBD1. Germline V CDR1 and CDR2: SGHRS, YFSETQ. The CDR3 is 16 residues long. Losses at the gene ends were 0 bases for V and 7 bases for J; bases not matched to a gene: 9. The CDR3 sequence: CASSLAGGDRGAGYTF. In DNA form, the CDR3 reads TGCGCCAGCAGCTTGGCGGGTGGGGACAGGGGAGCTGGCTACACCTTC.